Each of the 9 T cell receptor beta chains below was sequenced from the same sample in a study of identical twins. TCRdb itself ran the 5' RACE reads through MiXCR, one entry per CDR3 protein. The data show about 340,000 distinct CDR3 sequences, roughly 9% seen once. Specimen: naive T cells sorted from blood. These receptors were collected from a woman aged 45-65 years in good health.

The rearrangement links TRBV20-1 to TRBJ2-5; D tentatively reads TRBD1 or TRBD2 (5 bases each). The V end was cut by 4 bases, the J end by 2 bases, with 14 bases between. The germline V gene encodes CDR1 DFQATT and CDR2 SNEGSKA (reference sequence). CDR3 length equals 14 residues. The CDR3 region has the DNA TGCAGTGCTATGGGGAGCTCAGGGCAAGAGACCCAGTACTTC. Translating it yields CSAMGSSGQETQYF.

This clonotype was seen more than once but under ten times. The chain links TRBV12-3 or TRBV12-4 to TRBJ2-6; 10 bases map to TRBD2. The CDR3 contains 20 residues. Trimming at V came to 5 bases and at J to 0 bases, leaving 13 bases not matched to a gene. This chain's CDR3 is CASSPSSGRGSGSGANVLTF. CDR3 nucleotides: TGTGCCAGCAGTCCAAGCAGCGGGAGGGGTTCCGGCTCTGGGGCCAACGTCCTGACTTTC.

The chain is built from TRBV20-1 and TRBJ1-1; 12 nucleotides match TRBD1. Germline V gene data show CDR1 as DFQATT and CDR2 as SNEGSKA (reference sequence). V dropped 2 bases and J dropped 11; count of bases not matched to a gene: 15. The CDR3 is 16 residues long. CDR3 DNA sequence: TGCAGTGCTAGATCCGGGACAGGGGGCGGAGGGTTTTCGGCTTTCTTT. Translation gives CSARSGTGGGGFSAFF.

This clonotype was detected only a few times. The J gene is TRBJ2-7, the V gene TRBV5-1; D is uncertain. Trimming took 0 bases from V and 1 from J, leaving 11 bases between them. Germline V gene lookup returns CDR1 SGHRS and CDR2 YFSETQ. The CDR3 is 15 amino acids. The CDR3 DNA reads TGCGCCAGCAGCTTGGGTGGCCTTGGGTCCTACGAGCAGTACTTC. It specifies CASSLGGLGSYEQYF.

This rearrangement joins TRBV7-6 to TRBJ2-1; D ambiguous. The CDR3 totals 13 residues. V gave up 5 bases and J gave up 9 bases, with 14 bases separating them. In germline, CDR1 is SGHVS, CDR2 FNYEAQ. The CDR3 coding sequence is TGTGCCAGCAGCCCCGGGCAGGTGGCTGAGCAGTTCTTC. Protein: CASSPGQVAEQFF.

The J gene is TRBJ2-3, the V gene TRBV20-1, with TRBD2 identical over 7 bases. The CDR3 length is 15 residues. CDR1 DFQATT and CDR2 SNEGSKA come from the germline V gene (reference sequence). Losses at the gene ends were 2 bases for V and 0 bases for J; bases not matched to a gene: 5. Here the CDR3 DNA reads TGCAGTGCTAGAAACCTAGCGGCTAGCACAGATACGCAGTATTTT. Its translation: CSARNLAASTDTQYF.

Many counts were recorded for this clonotype. V usage is TRBV11-2 and J usage is TRBJ1-2; D is ambiguous. Germline V gene sequence: CDR1 SGHAT, CDR2 FQNNGV. Trimming took 4 bases from V and 7 from J, leaving 13 bases between them. The CDR3 is 13 amino acids. The CDR3 sequence is CASSSLREAGYTF. In DNA form, the CDR3 reads TGTGCCAGCAGCTCCCTTCGGGAGGCTGGCTACACCTTC. Variable domain in full (rest from reference TRBV11-2 and TRBJ1-2): EAGVAQSPRYKIIEKRQSVAFWCNPISGHATLYWYQQILGQGPKLLIQFQNNGVVDDSQLPKDRFSAERLKGVDSTLKIQPAKLEDSAVYLCASSSLREAGYTFGSGTRLTVV.

The rearrangement uses TRBV7-9 and TRBJ2-2; D unclear. Trimming removed 0 bases from V and 6 bases from J, with 8 bases in between. The CDR3 has 14 residues. Germline V gene sequence: CDR1 SEHNR, CDR2 FQNEAQ (reference sequence). DNA for the CDR3: TGTGCCAGCAGCTTAGCCCCTACAGCCGGGGAGCTGTTTTTT. Translated: CASSLAPTAGELFF.

The rearrangement uses TRBV29-1 and TRBJ2-5, with 7 bases aligning to TRBD1. The V gene's germline CDR1 is SQVTM and CDR2 ANQGSEA. The CDR3 has 11 residues. V lost 8 bases to trimming and J lost 4 bases; unmatched junction nucleotides: 4. The CDR3 reads CSLGGLETQYF. The CDR3 DNA reads TGCAGCTTAGGGGGCTTAGAGACCCAGTACTTC.